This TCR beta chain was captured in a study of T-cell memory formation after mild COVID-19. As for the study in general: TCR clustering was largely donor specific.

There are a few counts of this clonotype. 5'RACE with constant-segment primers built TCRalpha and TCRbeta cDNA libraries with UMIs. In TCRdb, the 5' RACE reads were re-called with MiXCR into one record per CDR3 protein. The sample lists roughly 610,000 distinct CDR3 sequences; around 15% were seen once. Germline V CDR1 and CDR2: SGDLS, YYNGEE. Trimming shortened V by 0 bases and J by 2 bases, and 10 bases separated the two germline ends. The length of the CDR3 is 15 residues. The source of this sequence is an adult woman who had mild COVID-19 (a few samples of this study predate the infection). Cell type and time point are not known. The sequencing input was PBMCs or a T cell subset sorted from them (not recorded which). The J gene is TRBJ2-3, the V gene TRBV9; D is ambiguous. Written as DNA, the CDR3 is TGTGCCAGCAGCGTAGCGGCCAGCCCCACAGATACGCAGTATTTT. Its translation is CASSVAASPTDTQYF. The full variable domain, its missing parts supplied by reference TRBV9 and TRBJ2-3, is DSGVTQTPKHLITATGQRVTLRCSPRSGDLSVYWYQQSLDQGLQFLIQYYNGEERAKGNILERFSAQQFPDLHSELNLSSLELGDSALYFCASSVAASPTDTQYFGPGTRLTVL.